Presented here are 21 T cell receptor beta chains from one specimen sequenced in a study of PD-1 blockade in classical Hodgkin lymphoma (dated by TCRdb to the early 2020s). The method was the immunoSEQ multiplex PCR assay. TCRdb limited this immuneACCESS table to in-frame rearrangements with V and J called. A share of clones is missing; checked studies link under half to unresolved V genes, and the rest is unexplained. The sample yields about 58,000 clones; approximately 90% were counted once. Under 11% of the sample is in the top ten clones. The time point label of this sample denotes: cycle 2 day 1 (C2D1) of nivolumab. Every trial patient had relapsed after autologous stem cell transplantation, and cohorts A, B and C differed in prior brentuximab vedotin exposure. This sample comprised peripheral blood mononuclear cells (PBMCs), obtained before the second cycle of nivolumab. These receptors all stem from a human donor with classical Hodgkin lymphoma.

The CDR3 reads CASSYSPGRAHNEQFF. The CDR3 DNA sequence: TGTGCCAGCAGTTACTCCCCCGGGAGGGCCCATAATGAGCAGTTCTTC. The V gene is TRBV6-5, the J gene TRBJ2-1, with 8 bases fitting TRBD2. The CDR3 runs to 16 residues. Trimming cost V 0 bases and J 7 bases; bases outside gene matches: 8. Germline V gene sequence: CDR1 MNHEY, CDR2 SVGAGI.

The chain is built from TRBV9 and TRBJ1-1, with D unresolved. The germline V gene encodes CDR1 SGDLS and CDR2 YYNGEE. This CDR3 contains 13 residues. V lost 6 bases to trimming and J lost 4 bases, with 13 bases between them. CDR3 bases: TGTGCCAGCAAAGGGAGGTGGAGCACTGAAGCTTTCTTT. Protein sequence: CASKGRWSTEAFF.

This chain joins TRBV4-1 and TRBJ1-1, with a tentative D call TRBD1 (5 bases). The germline CDR1 and CDR2 sequences are MGHRA and YSYEKL. This CDR3 region has 17 residues. Trimming left V 1 base short and J 2 bases short, with 17 bases between. Here the CDR3 reads CASSQAQPVDSNTEAFF. CDR3 coding DNA: TGCGCCAGCAGCCAAGCCCAGCCCGTCGACAGTAACACTGAAGCTTTCTTT.

The V gene is TRBV2, the J gene TRBJ2-2; 12 bases are a match to TRBD2. Germline CDR1 and CDR2: SNHLY and FYNNEI. The CDR3 covers 15 residues. The trim removed 7 bases at V and 2 bases at J, leaving 2 bases unmatched. The chain's CDR3 is CASKGLAGNTGELFF. CDR3 nucleotides: TGTGCCAGCAAAGGACTAGCGGGAAACACCGGGGAGCTGTTTTTT.

This rearrangement joins TRBV5-1 to TRBJ2-1; 8 bases agree with TRBD2. This CDR3 has 16 amino acids. V was pared by 0 bases and J by 2 bases, with 4 bases of the junction left unmatched. CDR1 is SGHRS, CDR2 YFSETQ, per germline. CDR3 nucleotide sequence: TGCGCCAGCAGCTTGGGTGGTAGCGGGGCCTACAATGAGCAGTTCTTC. As protein: CASSLGGSGAYNEQFF.

This chain joins TRBV13 and TRBJ2-1; the D gene is possibly TRBD2 (7 bases). V was cut by 5 bases and J by 7 bases, with 18 bases left in between. The CDR3 is made up of 15 amino acids. In germline, CDR1 is PRHDT, CDR2 FYEKMQ (reference sequence). In DNA form, the CDR3 reads TGTGCCAGCAGCGAAGAAGGGGGGGAAGAGAATGAGCAGTTCTTC. Translation: CASSEEGGEENEQFF.

The chain's CDR3 is CASSYSNGGARSPLHF. For the CDR3, the DNA is TGTGCCAGCAGTTACTCAAATGGCGGGGCTAGGTCACCCCTCCACTTT. The V call is TRBV6-5, the J call TRBJ1-6, with D perhaps matching TRBD1 (5 bases). This CDR3 is built from 16 residues. CDR1 is MNHEY and CDR2 is SVGAGI in the germline V gene. The V gene lost 0 bases and the J gene lost 10 bases, with 16 bases spanning the gap.

The rearrangement uses TRBV6-1 and TRBJ2-3; D remains ambiguous. Germline assignment: CDR1 MNHNS and CDR2 SASEGT. The CDR3 is 16 amino acids. Trimming shortened V by 4 bases and J by 2 bases, and 16 bases separated the two germline ends. CDR3 in amino acids: CASSGVGATSTDTQYF. CDR3 nucleotide sequence: TGTGCCAGCAGTGGGGTTGGAGCAACGTCCACAGATACGCAGTATTTT.

This chain joins TRBV7-8 and TRBJ1-2; a possible D gene is TRBD1 (6 bases). Germline-derived CDR1 and CDR2 are SGHVS and FQNEAQ. V was shortened by 4 bases and J by 3 bases, with 12 bases between the two germline ends. The CDR3 runs to 14 residues. CDR3 nucleotide sequence: TGTGCCAGCAGCTCCAGGTGGACAGACTATGGCTACACCTTC. The encoded protein is CASSSRWTDYGYTF.

The chain joins TRBV7-2 to TRBJ2-1; D remains ambiguous. CDR3 length: 11 amino acids. Germline V lookup: CDR1 SGHTA, CDR2 FQGNSA. V was clipped by 3 bases and J by 6 bases, with 3 bases between them. CDR3 nucleotide sequence: TGTGCCAGCAGCTTCATCAATGAGCAGTTCTTC. Encoded protein: CASSFINEQFF.

This rearrangement joins TRBV28 to TRBJ1-4, with 8 bases fitting TRBD1. Germline lookup yields CDR1 MDHEN and CDR2 SYDVKM. This CDR3 region has 18 residues. The V gene end was trimmed by 4 bases and the J gene end by 0 bases; junction bases not matched to a gene: 10. CDR3 sequence: CASSYGTGTPATNEKLFF. The CDR3 coding sequence is TGTGCCAGCAGTTACGGGACAGGTACACCCGCAACTAATGAAAAACTGTTTTTT.

The V and J genes are TRBV9 and TRBJ2-5, with TRBD2 as a possible D gene (6 bases). V was clipped by 2 bases and J by 3 bases, with 11 bases between them. CDR1 and CDR2 from the germline V gene are SGDLS and YYNGEE. The CDR3 consists of 14 residues. The CDR3 nucleotides are TGTGCCAGCAGCGTGTGGGACTCAAAAGAGACCCAGTACTTC. This sequence encodes CASSVWDSKETQYF.

This clone was seen a handful of times. The chain combines TRBV19 with TRBJ2-1, with D possibly matching TRBD2 (6 bases). V was shortened by 7 bases and J by 0 bases, with 16 bases between the two germline ends. The germline CDR1 and CDR2 sequences are LNHDA and SQIVND (reference sequence). The CDR3 length is 16 residues. The DNA of the CDR3 is TGTGCCAGTACAGGATTCGGGAGTGACTCCTACAATGAGCAGTTCTTC. This sequence encodes CASTGFGSDSYNEQFF. The variable domain in full, with the rest retrieved from reference TRBV19 and TRBJ2-1, is DGGITQSPKYLFRKEGQNVTLSCEQNLNHDAMYWYRQDPGQGLRLIYYSQIVNDFQKGDIAEGYSVSREKKESFPLTVTSAQKNPTAFYLCASTGFGSDSYNEQFFGPGTRLTVL.

The CDR3: CASSLGGGSPKAKNIQYF. The CDR3, as DNA: TGTGCCAGCAGCTTAGGTGGGGGAAGTCCTAAAGCCAAAAACATTCAGTACTTC. V is TRBV7-9 and J is TRBJ2-4; either TRBD1 or TRBD2 may supply D (5 bases each). With 1 base removed from V and 0 bases from J, the gap between germline ends came to 16 bases. Germline assignment: CDR1 SEHNR and CDR2 FQNEAQ (reference sequence). CDR3 length equals 18 residues. Based on the CDR3 plus reference TRBV7-9 and TRBJ2-4, the full variable domain is DTGVSQNPRHKITKRGQNVTFRCDPISEHNRLYWYRQTLGQGPEFLTYFQNEAQLEKSRLLSDRFSAERPKGSFSTLEIQRTEQGDSAMYLCASSLGGGSPKAKNIQYFGAGTRLSVL.

The genes are TRBV5-6 and TRBJ2-1; D is possibly TRBD1 (7 bases). Germline CDR1 and CDR2: SGHDT and YYEEEE. V lost 5 bases, J lost 4 bases, and 13 bases lay in between. The length of the CDR3 is 14 residues. The CDR3 loop reads CASRRQGGYNEQFF. CDR3 nucleotides: TGTGCCAGCAGGCGGCAGGGGGGTTACAATGAGCAGTTCTTC.

This rearrangement joins TRBV2 to TRBJ2-7; D unresolved. V lost 1 base, J lost 1 base, and 8 bases lay in between. Germline V gene lookup returns CDR1 SNHLY and CDR2 FYNNEI. CDR3 length: 14 residues. The CDR3 protein is CASSEGDPSYEQYF. The CDR3 DNA is TGTGCCAGCAGTGAAGGAGACCCATCCTACGAGCAGTACTTC.

This chain links TRBV30 with TRBJ2-7, with 10 bases identical to TRBD2. The length of the CDR3 is 14 residues. The germline V gene encodes CDR1 GTSNPN and CDR2 SVGIG (reference sequence). The ends lost 1 base at V and 4 bases at J; junction bases unmatched: 4. CDR3 amino acids: CAWSDRTSGYEQYF. CDR3 DNA sequence: TGTGCCTGGAGTGACCGGACTAGCGGATACGAGCAGTACTTC.

This chain's CDR3 is CASSVSEQFF. CDR3 DNA: TGTGCCAGCAGTGTGTCAGAGCAGTTCTTC. V is TRBV2 and J is TRBJ2-1; D uncertain. The CDR3 covers 10 residues. Germline V gene lookup returns CDR1 SNHLY and CDR2 FYNNEI. Trimming pared 4 bases from V and 10 bases from J, leaving 5 bases between.

The chain carries TRBV18 and TRBJ2-5; D not resolved. The length of the CDR3 is 12 residues. Germline V gene lookup returns CDR1 KGHSH and CDR2 LQKENI. The germline V and J ends were trimmed by 2 bases and 1 base, with 2 bases remaining between them. The CDR3 bases are TGTGCCAGCTCACCAGCCCAAGAGACCCAGTACTTC. Translation: CASSPAQETQYF.

The genes are TRBV5-1 and TRBJ2-4; D ambiguous. Germline V CDR1 and CDR2: SGHRS, YFSETQ. The length of the CDR3 is 16 residues. The V end lost 0 bases, the J end lost 6 bases, and 16 bases lay between the germline ends. In DNA, the CDR3 is TGCGCCAGCAGCTTGGAGACTGGACCCCCTCTAAACATTCAGTACTTC. As protein: CASSLETGPPLNIQYF.

The rearrangement joins TRBV14 to TRBJ1-1; no clear D. Germline V CDR1 and CDR2: SGHDN, FVKESK. The CDR3 has 14 amino acids. The V and J ends lost 2 bases and 6 bases respectively, with 13 bases between them. The CDR3: CASSQRAFSPEAFF. The CDR3 DNA is TGTGCCAGCAGCCAAAGGGCCTTTTCCCCTGAAGCTTTCTTT. Variable domain in full (rest from reference TRBV14 and TRBJ1-1): EAGVTQFPSHSVIEKGQTVTLRCDPISGHDNLYWYRRVMGKEIKFLLHFVKESKQDESGMPNNRFLAERTGGTYSTLKVQPAELEDSGVYFCASSQRAFSPEAFFGQGTRLTVV.